Following are 23 T cell receptor beta chains from one sample sequenced in a study of T-cell reconstitution after alpha-beta-depleted transplantation in children. It was with unique molecular identifiers that the TCRbeta library was prepared. TCRdb reprocessed the PCR reads with MiXCR, giving one entry per CDR3 protein. This table holds approximately 800,000 distinct CDR3 sequences, around 15% found once. The sequences come from PBMCs, mostly from graft donor cells, collected 360 days after TCRalphabeta/CD19-depleted stem cell transplant. These receptor sequences come from a male patient between 10 and 17 years old who had a stem cell transplant for acute lymphoblastic leukemia, so the T cells may come from the graft donor.

This clonotype has ten or more counts. One end of the junction does not line up with germline, which may come from a read error. The rearrangement links TRBV29-1 to TRBJ2-1; 8 bases are a match to TRBD1. CDR3 length equals 15 residues. In germline, CDR1 is SQVTM, CDR2 ANQGSEA. The CDR3, as DNA: TGCAGCGTTGGATACAGGGGGTCCCCCTACGATGAGCAGTTCTTC. It encodes CSVGYRGSPYDEQFF.

This chain joins TRBV29-1 and TRBJ2-1; the match to TRBD1 covers 9 bases. Germline values: CDR1 SQVTM, CDR2 ANQGSEA. The CDR3 spans 14 residues. V lost 6 bases, J lost 7 bases, and 10 bases stayed unmatched. The CDR3 nucleotides read TGCAGCGTGGCTACCGGGACAGGGTTGAATGAGCAGTTCTTC. Its translation: CSVATGTGLNEQFF.

This clonotype was detected only a few times. This chain connects TRBV5-1 to TRBJ2-7; no reliable D call. The V gene lost 10 bases and the J gene lost 7 bases, with 18 bases spanning the gap. The CDR3 sequence is 12 residues long. Looked up from germline, CDR1 is SGHRS and CDR2 is YFSETQ. The CDR3 loop is CAAPPGLGEQYF. CDR3 in DNA: TGCGCCGCCCCCCCCGGGTTAGGAGAGCAGTACTTC. The whole variable domain, remainder taken from reference TRBV5-1 and TRBJ2-7, is KAGVTQTPRYLIKTRGQQVTLSCSPISGHRSVSWYQQTPGQGLQFLFEYFSETQRNKGNFPGRFSGRQFSNSRSEMNVSTLELGDSALYLCAAPPGLGEQYFGPGTRLTVT.

This clonotype occurred a few times. This sequence joins TRBV4-2 and TRBJ2-3; TRBD2 matches 13 bases. The CDR3 is made up of 16 amino acids. Losses at the gene ends were 3 bases for V and 3 bases for J; bases not matched to a gene: 3. The V gene's germline CDR1 is LGHNA and CDR2 YNFKEQ. The CDR3 region is CASSQGLAGPTDTQYF. CDR3 nucleotide sequence: TGTGCCAGCAGCCAGGGACTAGCGGGGCCTACAGATACGCAGTATTTT.

This clonotype was counted only a few times. This chain links TRBV27 with TRBJ2-1; 13 bases are a match to TRBD2. Germline V CDR1 and CDR2: MNHEY, SMNVEV (reference sequence). J was trimmed by 8 bases and V by 6 bases; bases with no gene match: 4. This CDR3 spans 14 amino acids. The CDR3 loop reads CASRTGLAGDEQFF. Here the CDR3 DNA reads TGTGCCAGCAGGACCGGACTAGCGGGAGATGAGCAGTTCTTC.

The rearrangement links TRBV9 to TRBJ2-6; D is undetermined. The CDR3 runs 14 residues. Germline V gene data show CDR1 as SGDLS and CDR2 as YYNGEE. With 3 bases removed from V and 2 bases from J, the gap between germline ends came to 6 bases. The CDR3 nucleotides read TGTGCCAGCAGCGAGCTGGCTGGGGCCAACGTCCTGACTTTC. This sequence encodes CASSELAGANVLTF.

The rearrangement uses TRBV5-1 and TRBJ2-1, with TRBD1 identical over 10 bases. The CDR3 sequence is 17 residues long. J was trimmed by 3 bases and V by 4 bases; bases with no gene match: 10. CDR1 and CDR2 from the germline V gene are SGHRS and YFSETQ. The CDR3 is CASSGKKTGGFYNEQFF. The CDR3 DNA is TGCGCCAGCAGCGGCAAAAAGACAGGGGGCTTCTACAATGAGCAGTTCTTC.

The chain carries TRBV12-3 or TRBV12-4 and TRBJ2-3, with D possibly matching TRBD2 (6 bases). Trimming took 9 bases from V and 1 from J, leaving 14 bases between them. The CDR3 totals 14 residues. The CDR3 region is CASRRSSGTDTQYF. The CDR3 DNA reads TGTGCCAGTCGGCGGTCTAGCGGCACAGATACGCAGTATTTT.

This clonotype was counted between two and nine times. The chain couples TRBV20-1 to TRBJ2-3, with D perhaps TRBD1 or TRBD2 (5 bases each). Germline CDR1 and CDR2: DFQATT and SNEGSKA (reference sequence). Trimming took 8 bases from V and 2 from J, leaving 14 bases between them. CDR3 length: 13 amino acids. CDR3 region: CSSPPGPTDTQYF. In DNA, the CDR3 is TGCAGTTCGCCTCCGGGGCCCACAGATACGCAGTATTTT.

This clonotype came up a few times. CDR3 in DNA: TGTGCCTCGGGAGAGGGAGTTGGGAATGAGCAGTTCTTC. Translation: CASGEGVGNEQFF. This chain connects TRBV7-3 to TRBJ2-1; D is possibly TRBD2 (6 bases). Germline lookup yields CDR1 SGHTA and CDR2 FQGTGA. The CDR3 runs to 13 residues. The germline V and J ends were trimmed by 11 bases and 7 bases, with 18 bases remaining between them.

The sample holds a few counts of this clonotype. This sequence joins TRBV7-9 and TRBJ2-1, with 14 positions matching TRBD2. Germline assignment: CDR1 SEHNR and CDR2 FQNEAQ (reference sequence). With V trimmed by 1 base and J by 5 bases, 4 bases remained unmatched. The CDR3 has 17 amino acids. The DNA for the CDR3 is TGTGCCAGCAGCTTAGGGGGACTAGCGGGAGTGAACAATGAGCAGTTCTTC. It encodes CASSLGGLAGVNNEQFF.

This clonotype has ten or more counts. V gene TRBV20-1 combines with J gene TRBJ2-3; D is ambiguous. This CDR3 is 12 amino acids long. Trimming stripped 4 bases from V and 3 bases from J, with 8 bases between. Germline CDR1 is DFQATT and CDR2 is SNEGSKA (reference sequence). DNA for the CDR3: TGCAGTGCTAAGGAAGGAACAGATACGCAGTATTTT. This codes for CSAKEGTDTQYF.

This clonotype was seen repeatedly, ten times or more. V usage is TRBV4-2 and J usage is TRBJ2-1; 8 nucleotides agree with TRBD2. The junction had 6 bases not matched to a gene; V was cut back by 3 bases and J by 2 bases. The CDR3 totals 16 residues. CDR1 and CDR2 from the germline V gene are LGHNA and YNFKEQ. CDR3 coding DNA: TGTGCCAGCAGCCATAAAAGCGGGAGAACCTACAATGAGCAGTTCTTC. Amino acid sequence: CASSHKSGRTYNEQFF.

In this sample, this clonotype turned up a few times. J is TRBJ1-6 and V is TRBV5-1, with TRBD1 identical over 7 bases. V lost 6 bases to trimming and J lost 4 bases; unmatched junction nucleotides: 7. The CDR3 is made up of 15 amino acids. Germline-derived CDR1 and CDR2 are SGHRS and YFSETQ. The CDR3 protein is CASTRGGAYNSPLHF. Written as DNA, the CDR3 is TGCGCCAGCACTAGAGGGGGCGCTTATAATTCACCCCTCCACTTT.

CDR3 residues: CASSTIVRERNGYTF. Written as DNA, the CDR3 is TGCGCCAGCAGCACAATTGTCAGGGAAAGGAATGGCTACACCTTC. This chain uses TRBV4-1 with TRBJ1-2; TRBD1 might be the D (5 bases). The V end was cut by 5 bases, the J end by 6 bases, with 19 bases between. The CDR3 has 15 residues. Germline-derived CDR1 and CDR2 are MGHRA and YSYEKL.

This clonotype was seen only once. The genes are TRBV6-4 and TRBJ2-2, with a weak D call TRBD1 (5 bases). This CDR3 comprises 19 residues. Trimming pared 11 bases from V and 2 bases from J, leaving 30 bases between. Germline V gene lookup returns CDR1 MRHNA and CDR2 SNTAGT. CDR3 coding DNA: TGTGCCTTCTCCCATGTCCCTAGTCGGGCCAGGGTCAACACCGGGGAGCTGTTTTTT. This gives the protein CAFSHVPSRARVNTGELFF.

This chain uses TRBV4-2 with TRBJ2-7; 13 bases fit TRBD2. CDR1 is LGHNA, CDR2 YNFKEQ, per germline. V lost 4 bases, J lost 2 bases, and 14 bases stayed unmatched. The CDR3 totals 19 residues. The CDR3 bases are TGTGCCAGCAGCCCCACGCCTGGGACTAGCGGGATTGCCCCCTACGAGCAGTACTTC. Translation: CASSPTPGTSGIAPYEQYF.

The V and J genes are TRBV6-1 and TRBJ1-6; D remains unclear. The germline V gene encodes CDR1 MNHNS and CDR2 SASEGT. The V and J ends lost 10 bases and 9 bases respectively, with 10 bases between them. This CDR3 spans 11 amino acids. CDR3 in amino acids: CATRKTSPLHF. CDR3 bases: TGTGCCACCAGGAAGACTTCACCCCTCCACTTT.

This sequence joins TRBV20-1 and TRBJ2-7; no clear D. V dropped 5 bases and J dropped 3 bases, with 5 bases sitting between them. CDR3 size: 10 residues. The germline CDR1 and CDR2 sequences are DFQATT and SNEGSKA (reference sequence). CDR3 protein: CSAPDYEQYF. The CDR3 DNA is TGCAGTGCTCCAGACTACGAGCAGTACTTC.

The V call is TRBV11-2, the J call TRBJ2-5, with D possibly matching TRBD1 (6 bases). The length of the CDR3 is 14 residues. V lost 4 bases and J lost 3, with 12 bases in between. Looked up from germline, CDR1 is SGHAT and CDR2 is FQNNGV. The CDR3 sequence is CASSWGPLKETQYF. CDR3 bases: TGTGCCAGCAGCTGGGGGCCGCTAAAAGAGACCCAGTACTTC.

V is TRBV7-9 and J is TRBJ2-7, with 7 nucleotides matching TRBD1. CDR1 is SEHNR, CDR2 FQNEAQ, per germline (reference sequence). V was clipped by 6 bases and J by 6 bases; unmatched bases: 5. There are 12 residues in the CDR3. The CDR3 is CASRTTGSEQYF. The DNA of the CDR3 is TGTGCCAGCAGGACGACAGGGTCCGAGCAGTACTTC.

This rearrangement joins TRBV10-3 to TRBJ2-1, with 8 bases matching TRBD2. The CDR3 runs 19 residues. The germline CDR1 and CDR2 sequences are ENHRY and SYGVKD. J was trimmed by 8 bases and V by 4 bases; bases with no gene match: 22. The CDR3 nucleotides read TGTGCCATCAGTGGCTCCTCGCCTGGCGGGAGGCGGCCTGAGGATGAGCAGTTCTTC. This gives the protein CAISGSSPGGRRPEDEQFF.

This clonotype has just a few counts. V gene TRBV19 combines with J gene TRBJ1-1; D is undetermined. The germline CDR1 and CDR2 sequences are LNHDA and SQIVND (reference sequence). Trimming took 1 base from V and 1 from J, leaving 7 bases between them. The CDR3 runs 14 residues. The DNA for the CDR3 is TGTGCCAGTAGTATAGGGCACACGAACACTGAAGCTTTCTTT. It specifies CASSIGHTNTEAFF.